The 5 T cell receptor beta chains below all came from one sample that was sequenced in a study of blood T cells in healthy people across ages. Sample-barcoded 5' priming and a J-beta primer mix drove a second PCR of 7 to 11 cycles. TCRdb recomputed calls from the 5' RACE reads with MiXCR, one row per CDR3 protein. The table includes 780,000 or so distinct CDR3 sequences, about 56% detected once. The sample taken for sequencing was blood. Source of these receptors: a man aged 35 to 55 in good health.

This clonotype was counted between two and nine times. The chain recombines TRBV7-9 with TRBJ1-2; no clear D. Deletions cut 5 bases from V and 4 bases from J, with 20 bases between. The CDR3 runs to 16 residues. CDR1 and CDR2 (germline): SEHNR, FQNEAQ (reference sequence). The CDR3 here is CASSGPLERFGYGYTF. The CDR3 DNA follows: TGTGCCAGCAGCGGGCCTCTGGAGAGATTCGGCTATGGCTACACCTTC.

The chain employs TRBV5-1 and TRBJ2-1; D is undetermined. Germline V gene sequence: CDR1 SGHRS, CDR2 YFSETQ. CDR3 length equals 11 residues. Trimming removed 4 bases from V and 10 bases from J, with 9 bases in between. CDR3 region: CASSPAREQFF. CDR3 coding DNA: TGCGCCAGCAGCCCGGCAAGGGAGCAGTTCTTC. The full variable domain, its missing parts supplied by reference TRBV5-1 and TRBJ2-1, is KAGVTQTPRYLIKTRGQQVTLSCSPISGHRSVSWYQQTPGQGLQFLFEYFSETQRNKGNFPGRFSGRQFSNSRSEMNVSTLELGDSALYLCASSPAREQFFGPGTRLTVL.

This sequence joins TRBV24-1 and TRBJ2-3; no firm D call. The germline V and J ends were trimmed by 0 bases and 2 bases, with 5 bases remaining between them. CDR1 is KGHDR, CDR2 SFDVKD, per germline. The CDR3 has 14 residues. DNA for the CDR3: TGTGCCACCAGTGATTTGATCGACACAGATACGCAGTATTTT. Translated, it gives CATSDLIDTDTQYF.

This chain uses TRBV6-2 or TRBV6-3 with TRBJ2-3; no clear D. V lost 7 bases and J 0 bases, leaving 8 bases between the germline ends. The length of the CDR3 is 13 residues. The germline CDR1 and CDR2 sequences are MNHEY and SVGEGT. This CDR3 reads CASTTDSTDTQYF. Written as DNA, the CDR3 is TGTGCCAGCACCACCGACAGCACAGATACGCAGTATTTT.

The CDR3 DNA reads TGTGCCACAAGGACAGGGACTCCAAATTCACCCCTCCACTTT. Its protein product is CATRTGTPNSPLHF. The V call is TRBV6-5, the J call TRBJ1-6; 8 nucleotides line up with TRBD1. There are 14 residues in the CDR3. Germline V gene data show CDR1 as MNHEY and CDR2 as SVGAGI. With V trimmed by 10 bases and J by 7 bases, 9 bases remained unmatched.